This TCR beta chain was identified during a study of CD8 T cells in ankylosing spondylitis. TCRdb used MiXCR to reprocess the 5' RACE reads, holding one entry per CDR3 protein. The profile shows more than 650,000 distinct CDR3 sequences, over 9.5% of them singletons. Whole-study findings and limits: Earlier work had already found some motif variants in reactive arthritis synovial fluid and blood. Ankylosing spondylitis blood appeared to carry a characteristic TCR beta motif of several highly homologous variants.

The CDR3 is 15 residues long. Germline V CDR1 and CDR2: SGHRS, YFSETQ. V lost 4 bases and J 1 base, leaving 14 bases between the germline ends. Comments on this clonotype: What it binds is not known.

Source material: blood, either unsorted or a sorted T cell fraction (not recorded which). The J gene is TRBJ1-1, the V gene TRBV5-1; D perhaps matches TRBD1 (6 bases). The origin of this receptor is a male donor with ankylosing spondylitis. This CDR3 is CASSDTGTGNTEAFF. In nucleotides, the CDR3 is TGCGCCAGCAGCGATACAGGGACGGGGAACACTGAAGCTTTCTTT.